The 15 T cell receptor beta chains presented below share a single source sample, sequenced in a study of OX40 agonist ivuxolimab in advanced cancers. Generated by immunoSEQ multiplex PCR, the TCRdb table keeps only in-frame clones and is missing some. This sample has tens of thousands of clones; around nine tenths occur once, and the top ten carry roughly 2.4%. This sample comprised CD4+ or CD8+ T cells sorted from blood, obtained in a trial of the OX40 agonist ivuxolimab. These receptors all stem from an adult with an advanced solid tumor such as melanoma, head and neck, liver or kidney cancer.

This clone has just a few counts. The chain is built from TRBV7-9 and TRBJ2-1; tentatively, D is TRBD2 (7 bases). The V gene lost 4 bases and the J gene lost 6 bases, with 19 bases spanning the gap. The CDR3 is 16 residues long. The V gene's germline CDR1 is SEHNR and CDR2 FQNEAQ (reference sequence). The CDR3 spells CASSSNGGLQSNEQFF. CDR3 bases: TGTGCCAGCAGCTCAAACGGGGGGCTTCAGTCCAATGAGCAGTTCTTC.

This rearrangement joins TRBV18 to TRBJ1-6; 9 nucleotides line up with TRBD1. There are 16 residues in the CDR3. V shed 3 bases and J 5 bases; nucleotides not matched to a gene: 5. CDR1 is KGHSH, CDR2 LQKENI, per germline. CDR3 sequence reads: CASSPIGTGNNSPLHF. In DNA, the CDR3 is TGTGCCAGCTCACCCATTGGGACAGGGAATAATTCACCCCTCCACTTT.

The J gene is TRBJ1-2, the V gene TRBV30; no firm D call. Germline V gene data show CDR1 as GTSNPN and CDR2 as SVGIG (reference sequence). This CDR3 spans 14 amino acids. V was cut by 0 bases and J by 2 bases, with 10 bases left in between. CDR3 bases: TGTGCCTGGAGTGTAGCAGGCCTCAACTATGGCTACACCTTC. This codes for CAWSVAGLNYGYTF.

The chain uses TRBV29-1 and TRBJ2-5; TRBD1 matches 7 bases. CDR1 and CDR2 from the germline V gene are SQVTM and ANQGSEA. V dropped 7 bases and J dropped 5; count of bases not matched to a gene: 7. The CDR3 consists of 12 residues. The CDR3 DNA is TGCAGCGGTCAAACAGGGGAGGAGACCCAGTACTTC. Protein: CSGQTGEETQYF.

The chain links TRBV18 to TRBJ2-2; D perhaps matches TRBD2 (5 bases). Germline lookup yields CDR1 KGHSH and CDR2 LQKENI. The CDR3 runs to 17 residues. Between the trimmed V and J ends, which lost 2 bases and 4 bases, there was a span of 17 bases. The CDR3 DNA reads as TGTGCCAGCTCACCATCTGGAATCCTTGGAGGCACCGGGGAGCTGTTTTTT. Translating gives CASSPSGILGGTGELFF.

The CDR3 DNA sequence: TGTGCCAGCAGCTCACGCGGGGGAGGCACTGAAGCTTTCTTT. Amino acids: CASSSRGGGTEAFF. V and J are TRBV7-2 and TRBJ1-1, with D perhaps TRBD1 (5 bases). The CDR3 is 14 amino acids. The V gene lost 4 bases and the J gene lost 4 bases, with 13 bases spanning the gap. CDR1 and CDR2 (germline): SGHTA, FQGNSA.

The J gene is TRBJ2-5, the V gene TRBV10-3; TRBD1 is a possible D gene (6 bases). The germline CDR1 and CDR2 sequences are ENHRY and SYGVKD. V shed 0 bases and J shed 2 bases, with 10 bases lying between them. The CDR3 covers 15 residues. CDR3 nucleotide sequence: TGTGCCATCAGTGAGTCCCCCGGGACACAAGAGACCCAGTACTTC. Protein sequence: CAISESPGTQETQYF.

The J gene is TRBJ2-7, the V gene TRBV5-8; 8 bases align to TRBD2. Unmatched junction bases numbered 8, after V lost 4 bases and J lost 5 bases. The CDR3 is made up of 14 amino acids. CDR1 SGHTS and CDR2 YDEGEE come from the germline V gene. The CDR3, as DNA: TGTGCCAGCAGCCGGCGGGGGGACCCCCACGAGCAGTACTTC. The encoded protein is CASSRRGDPHEQYF.

The J gene is TRBJ1-2, the V gene TRBV7-9; D remains unclear. This CDR3 region has 13 residues. Germline-derived CDR1 and CDR2 are SEHNR and FQNEAQ (reference sequence). V lost 6 bases and J lost 4, with 12 bases in between. CDR3 coding DNA: TGTGCCAGCAGGTCGGCAGGTCTCTATGGCTACACCTTC. It codes for CASRSAGLYGYTF.

V and J are TRBV11-2 and TRBJ1-5; no clear D. V was trimmed by 5 bases and J by 6 bases, leaving 11 bases between them. Germline lookup yields CDR1 SGHAT and CDR2 FQNNGV. This CDR3 contains 13 residues. The CDR3 DNA reads TGTGCCAGCAGCCAGGATCCCCGTCAGCCCCAGCATTTT. Protein sequence: CASSQDPRQPQHF.

The V gene is TRBV6-5, the J gene TRBJ1-6, with D perhaps matching TRBD1 (6 bases). Trimming cost V 2 bases and J 13 bases, with 9 bases left between them. Germline V CDR1 and CDR2: MNHEY, SVGAGI. The CDR3 sequence is 12 residues long. The DNA for the CDR3 is TGTGCCAGCAGTTACAGGGGGGAGCCCCTCCACTTT. It yields the protein CASSYRGEPLHF.

V gene TRBV5-1 combines with J gene TRBJ1-6, with a weak D call TRBD1 (6 bases). Trimming pared 4 bases from V and 0 bases from J, leaving 11 bases between. Germline CDR1 and CDR2: SGHRS and YFSETQ. The CDR3 covers 16 residues. For the CDR3, the DNA is TGCGCCAGCAGCACGGGGGGCGGCTCCTATAATTCACCCCTCCACTTT. This encodes CASSTGGGSYNSPLHF.

The rearrangement uses TRBV5-4 and TRBJ2-7; the match to TRBD1 covers 10 bases. Germline trimming cut 0 bases from V and 2 bases from J; bases unmatched to any gene: 5. Per germline, CDR1 SGHNT and CDR2 YYREEE (reference sequence). The length of the CDR3 is 16 residues. DNA for the CDR3: TGTGCCAGCAGCTTGGGGGCGGGACAGGGGACCTACGAGCAGTACTTC. It specifies CASSLGAGQGTYEQYF.

This clone came up once. The V and J genes are TRBV7-9 and TRBJ2-7; D unresolved. CDR1 is SEHNR, CDR2 FQNEAQ, per germline (reference sequence). Between the trimmed V and J ends, which lost 5 bases and 6 bases, there was a span of 11 bases. The CDR3 is 12 amino acids. CDR3 nucleotide sequence: TGTGCCAGCAGCCTTCCTAAGGGCGAGCAGTACTTC. It yields the protein CASSLPKGEQYF.

V gene TRBV28 combines with J gene TRBJ1-5; D gene uncertain. This CDR3 contains 12 residues. Germline V lookup: CDR1 MDHEN, CDR2 SYDVKM. Trimming removed 5 bases at V and 3 bases at J, with 5 bases between. CDR3 in amino acids: CASSTINQPQHF. Here the CDR3 DNA reads TGTGCCAGCAGTACGATCAATCAGCCCCAGCATTTT.